The rows below give T cell receptor beta chains drawn from one sample of a study of Ad26.COV2.S vaccination and SARS-CoV-2 variants. Profiled with immunoSEQ multiplex PCR; TCRdb holds only in-frame clones, not every one. The table has about 430,000 clones, 90% seen once. Sequences were derived from peripheral blood, sampled in a trial of Ad26.COV2.S vaccine versus placebo. Receptors originate from a person aged 18-60 years who received the Ad26.COV2.S COVID-19 vaccine or a placebo. The CDR3 runs from the conserved cysteine through the conserved F or W. D genes are given only for firm matches. Clone size is stated in some rows and not others, as once, few, many or a class when expanded.

V,size,D,J,CDR3,DNA
TRBV9,-,-,TRBJ2-2,CASSPYHSPNTGELFF,TGTGCCAGCAGCCCCTATCACTCTCCGAACACCGGGGAGCTGTTTTTT
TRBV19,-,TRBD1,TRBJ2-1,CASTMGQGAYNEQFF,TGTGCCAGTACCATGGGACAGGGGGCCTACAATGAGCAGTTCTTC
TRBV10-3,once,TRBD2,TRBJ2-1,CAISESGLAGNNEQFF,TGTGCCATCAGTGAGTCGGGACTAGCGGGGAACAATGAGCAGTTCTTC
TRBV2,-,-,TRBJ1-6,CASSSLDSYNSPLHF,TGTGCCAGCAGCTCCCTAGACAGCTATAATTCACCCCTCCACTTT
TRBV4-3,-,TRBD2,TRBJ2-5,CASSKLLAGEGGKTQYF,TGCGCCAGCAGCAAACTCCTAGCGGGAGAGGGGGGTAAGACCCAGTACTTC
TRBV29-1,-,-,TRBJ2-1,CSASGLRGNEQFF,TGCAGCGCTTCGGGCCTAAGGGGCAATGAGCAGTTCTTC
TRBV30,-,-,TRBJ2-1,CAWSLGEQFF,TGTGCCTGGAGTCTCGGGGAGCAGTTCTTC
TRBV20-1,-,TRBD1,TRBJ1-1,CSASRTGRTEAFF,TGCAGTGCTAGTAGGACAGGGAGGACTGAAGCTTTCTTT
TRBV27,-,TRBD2,TRBJ2-1,CASSLLVTSGFYNEQFF,TGTGCCAGCAGTTTATTGGTCACTAGCGGGTTCTACAATGAGCAGTTCTTC
TRBV4-2,-,TRBD2,TRBJ2-1,CASSWRTSVGNEQFF,TGTGCCAGCAGCTGGCGGACTAGCGTGGGCAATGAGCAGTTCTTC
TRBV7-8,-,TRBD1,TRBJ1-5,CASSLTGAYSNQPQHF,TGTGCCAGCAGCTTGACAGGGGCTTATAGCAATCAGCCCCAGCATTTT
TRBV29-1,-,-,TRBJ1-2,CSVERDGGAGGYTF,TGCAGCGTTGAAAGGGACGGGGGGGCTGGCGGCTACACCTTC
TRBV6-5,few,-,TRBJ1-2,CASSSQGAPRGYTF,TGTGCCAGCAGTTCTCAGGGCGCCCCCCGGGGCTACACCTTC
TRBV9,few,TRBD1,TRBJ2-7,CASSVGRTGAYEQYF,TGTGCCAGCAGCGTAGGGAGGACAGGGGCCTACGAGCAGTACTTC
TRBV7-9,-,TRBD1,TRBJ1-5,CASSLDGQGRQPQHF,TGTGCCAGCAGCTTGGACGGACAGGGGCGTCAGCCCCAGCATTTT
TRBV5-6,-,-,TRBJ1-4,CASSGSQQDEKLFF,TGTGCCAGCAGCGGGAGTCAGCAGGATGAAAAACTGTTTTTT
TRBV7-9,-,TRBD2,TRBJ2-3,CASSLTAGEDTQYF,TGTGCCAGCAGCTTAACAGCGGGAGAGGATACGCAGTATTTT
TRBV6-1,-,TRBD1,TRBJ2-7,CASSAGQGVSLSDTYEQYF,TGTGCCAGCAGTGCCGGACAGGGGGTTAGTCTGAGCGATACCTACGAGCAGTACTTC
TRBV28,-,TRBD1,TRBJ1-5,CASSSPGTGKNPQHF,TGTGCCAGCAGTTCGCCCGGGACAGGGAAAAATCCCCAGCATTTT
TRBV28,-,-,TRBJ1-2,CASNSGLANYGYTF,TGTGCCAGCAATTCAGGCCTAGCTAACTATGGCTACACCTTC
TRBV4-3,-,TRBD2,TRBJ2-1,CASSQGNGRARNEQFF,TGCGCCAGCAGCCAAGGAAACGGGAGGGCGCGGAATGAGCAGTTCTTC
TRBV20-1,-,-,TRBJ2-1,CSANRRVEQFF,TGCAGTGCAAATCGGAGGGTTGAGCAGTTCTTC
TRBV9,-,TRBD2,TRBJ2-5,CARSVAAGGVGETQYF,TGTGCCCGCAGCGTCGCGGCGGGAGGGGTAGGAGAGACCCAGTACTTC
TRBV6-6,-,TRBD1,TRBJ1-1,CASSASGQGNTEAFF,TGTGCCAGCAGTGCCTCGGGACAGGGGAACACTGAAGCTTTCTTT
TRBV18,-,TRBD1,TRBJ1-2,CASSRGQGWDGYTF,TGTGCCAGCTCACGCGGACAGGGGTGGGATGGCTACACCTTC
TRBV18,-,TRBD2,TRBJ2-4,CASSPTGGLAGARFIKNIQYF,TGTGCCAGCTCACCAACTGGGGGACTAGCGGGAGCCAGGTTTATCAAAAACATTCAGTACTTC
TRBV10-3,-,TRBD1,TRBJ1-1,CALRQGAVTEAFF,TGTGCCCTCAGACAGGGGGCGGTCACTGAAGCTTTCTTT
TRBV14,-,-,TRBJ2-1,CASSPRTWAGEQFF,TGTGCCAGCAGCCCGCGGACTTGGGCTGGTGAGCAGTTCTTC
TRBV27,-,TRBD1,TRBJ1-2,CASRGSGQGIDGYTF,TGTGCCAGCAGGGGATCGGGACAGGGTATCGACGGCTACACCTTC
TRBV7-9,-,TRBD1,TRBJ2-2,CASSSRTGINGELFF,TGTGCCAGCAGTTCCCGGACAGGGATAAACGGGGAGCTGTTTTTT
TRBV5-4,few,-,TRBJ1-6,CASSLDGNNSPLHF,TGTGCCAGCAGCTTGGATGGTAATAATTCACCCCTCCACTTT
TRBV29-1,few,TRBD1,TRBJ1-2,CSVVFSGQVFRGYTF,TGCAGCGTTGTGTTCTCCGGACAGGTTTTTAGGGGCTACACCTTC
TRBV20-1,-,-,TRBJ2-3,CSARVVDTQYF,TGCAGTGCTAGAGTGGTTGATACGCAGTATTTT
TRBV9,few,-,TRBJ2-7,CASSVGPLSYEQYF,TGTGCCAGCAGCGTAGGGCCTCTCTCCTACGAGCAGTACTTC
TRBV7-2,-,-,TRBJ1-1,CASSNPRQSRRGTEAFF,TGTGCCAGCAGCAATCCCAGACAGTCTAGGAGGGGGACTGAAGCTTTCTTT
TRBV5-8,-,TRBD1,TRBJ2-1,CASSLIGTVDEQFF,TGTGCCAGCAGCCTAATCGGGACAGTCGATGAGCAGTTCTTC
TRBV28,-,-,TRBJ1-2,CASSSQPRYGYTF,TGTGCCAGCAGTTCACAGCCCCGCTATGGCTACACCTTC
TRBV12-5,-,-,TRBJ1-1,CASGTGTQNTEAFF,TGTGCTAGTGGTACAGGGACCCAGAACACTGAAGCTTTCTTT
TRBV7-6,-,-,TRBJ2-2,CASSLLGGSGELFF,TGTGCCAGCAGCTTGCTAGGGGGATCCGGGGAGCTGTTTTTT
TRBV29-1,-,-,TRBJ2-7,CSVVTEYTYEQYF,TGCAGCGTTGTAACGGAATATACCTACGAGCAGTACTTC
TRBV6-5,-,-,TRBJ2-4,CASSYSQGIAKNIQYF,TGTGCCAGCAGTTACTCCCAGGGGATTGCCAAAAACATTCAGTACTTC
TRBV18,-,-,TRBJ2-7,CASSPFVTANSYEQYF,TGTGCCAGCTCACCATTCGTCACCGCTAATTCCTACGAGCAGTACTTC
TRBV6-4,-,-,TRBJ2-5,CASSDERPLQETQYF,TGTGCCAGCAGTGACGAGCGGCCCCTTCAAGAGACCCAGTACTTC
TRBV10-1,-,-,TRBJ1-3,CASSESDIGSSGNTIYF,TGCGCCAGCAGTGAGTCGGATATCGGGAGCTCTGGAAACACCATATATTTT
TRBV4-1,once,-,TRBJ2-3,CASSQVEGLYADTQYF,TGCGCCAGCAGCCAAGTTGAAGGGTTGTACGCAGATACGCAGTATTTT
TRBV19,few,-,TRBJ1-2,CASSSTFGERGYTF,TGTGCCAGTAGCTCTACCTTCGGGGAGCGTGGCTACACCTTC
TRBV29-1,-,-,TRBJ2-1,CSVEGGLAVYNEQFF,TGCAGCGTCGAAGGGGGGCTAGCGGTCTACAATGAGCAGTTCTTC
TRBV19,-,TRBD2,TRBJ2-1,CASSPSGLAGRFLSSYNEQFF,TGTGCCAGTAGTCCGTCGGGACTAGCGGGCCGGTTCCTGAGCTCCTACAATGAGCAGTTCTTC